This TCR beta chain is drawn from a study of blood T cell repertoires in COVID-19 (dated by TCRdb to about 2020). With respect to the entire study: Collaborator samples came from the United States, Italy and Spain and covered acute and convalescent phases of COVID-19. The samples were drawn from the first 160 participants of the ongoing ImmuneRACE study and from 1,254 subjects provided by 6 global collaborators. The repertoires were released in a freely available public database meant as a resource for research on the immune response to SARS-CoV-2. Nearly every sample came with metadata listing a de-identified subject ID, COVID-19 status, age in years and sex. The dataset comprised deeply sampled blood TCRbeta repertoires from subjects exposed to, actively infected with, or recovered from COVID-19. The material from the prospective study consisted of cDNA or gDNA derived from T cells, B-cell-depleted T cells, or PBMCs. Where HLA class I and class II types were available, the types were taken from metadata supplied by the sample provider, not from assay-based typing. Study-level results and caveats: How much clinical and demographic metadata was included differed by source and by participant, and the metadata was provided uncurated.

The immunoSEQ Assay, a bias-controlled multiplex PCR, was used to amplify TCRbeta CDR3 regions from genomic DNA. Concerning the study's data processing: Within the assay, amplification of reference gene primers was used to estimate how many nucleated cells each sample contained. Sequence reads were collapsed and filtered to measure the absolute abundance of every unique TCRbeta CDR3 rearrangement. For each sample, productive Simpson clonality was calculated as the square root of Simpson's diversity index over productive rearrangements. TCRdb carries this immuneACCESS record with in-frame sequences only. Its versions omit some clonotypes, under half of them owing to an unresolved V gene in the studies checked, with the rest unexplained. V, J and clone size derive from that table, while D and trimming were established from the DNA sequence. For this sample there are roughly 380,000 clones; more than 70% appear just once. Of the sample, approximately 1.3% is held by the ten largest clones.

With respect to this clone: Its antigen specificity is not known. No base-level quality is on record; no much larger clone is a single base apart.

In the prospective study, participants were roughly 18 to 95 years old, resided in about two dozen geographic areas of the United States, and were enrolled through a virtual design. To assign participants to cohorts, the prospective study relied on clinical history that participants themselves reported in a screening survey and a study questionnaire. ImmuneRACE Cohort 3 recovered participants were defined by two consecutive negative NP/OP PCR tests, healthcare professional clearance, or symptom resolution. Mobile phlebotomists in the prospective study collected whole blood, serum and a nasopharyngeal or oropharyngeal swab from every participant. Participants in the prospective study had the option to provide additional blood draws and questionnaires over an approximately two-month period. Before DNA extraction, prospective study blood samples were shipped either frozen or at room temperature. Between the V and J ends, shortened by 0 bases and 0 bases respectively, the junction contains 12 bases. The germline V gene supplies CDR1 KGHSH and CDR2 LQKENI. CDR3 length: 17 amino acids, cysteine to phenylalanine. Only the CDR3 part of the read is kept: 51 bases, read in frame from the first base.

In this chain, TRBV18 is recombined with TRBJ2-1; TRBD2 is possibly the D segment (6 matching bases). Material: PBMCs or T cells enriched from blood (not recorded which). The TCR was taken from a man aged 25-45 years who had recovered from COVID-19. The DNA is as follows: TGTGCCAGCTCACCACCGGTGGGGGGAAGCTCCTACAATGAGCAGTTCTTC. Its translation is CASSPPVGGSSYNEQFF. The full variable domain, completed from the reference TRBV18 and TRBJ2-1 proteins outside the CDR3, reads NAGVMQNPRHLVRRRGQEARLRCSPMKGHSHVYWYRQLPEEGLKFMVYLQKENIIDESGMPKERFSAEFPKEGPSILRIQQVVRGDSAAYFCASSPPVGGSSYNEQFFGPGTRLTVL.